This T cell receptor beta chain was found in a study of cytomegalovirus exposure and HLA in healthy donors. Background on the study: The same platform was used for the roughly 130 validation repertoires and the approximately 670 first-cohort repertoires, a later analysis reported. Study-wide results and caveats: Accounts indicate the classifier identified cytomegalovirus status with strong specificity and sensitivity.

Clones were sequenced by immunoSEQ multiplex PCR, and TCRdb holds only the in-frame ones, with some missing. The sample yields about 170,000 clones, 65% to 90% seen once. Donors came from a validation cohort of fewer than 150 subjects, distinct from the first 666-subject cohort. Of note for this clone: Antigen: not known.

The length of the CDR3 is 14 residues. Per the germline V gene, CDR1 is SGHTA and CDR2 is FQGNSA. V lost 0 bases and J 4 bases, leaving 9 bases between the germline ends. Sequenced: PBMCs. This chain connects TRBV7-2 to TRBJ1-2; D is possibly TRBD1 (5 bases). The clonotype originates from a woman in her late teens or twenties in good health and CMV-seronegative. CDR3 residues: CASSLAPGGYGYTF. The DNA of the CDR3 is TGTGCCAGCAGCTTAGCCCCGGGGGGCTATGGCTACACCTTC.